This T cell receptor beta chain was found in a study of blood T cell repertoires in COVID-19 (dated by TCRdb to 2019 to 2021). For the wider study: Collaborator samples came from the United States, Italy and Spain and covered acute and convalescent phases of COVID-19. The prospective study material was composed of cDNA or gDNA derived from T cells, B-cell-depleted T cells, or PBMCs. Deeply sampled blood TCRbeta repertoires from subjects exposed to, actively infected with, or recovered from COVID-19 were included in the dataset. A freely available public database, intended as a resource for researchers studying the immune response to SARS-CoV-2, is where the repertoires were released. Samples were obtained from the ongoing ImmuneRACE study (first 160 participants) and from about 1,300 subjects provided by 6 global collaborators. Nearly every sample came with metadata listing a de-identified subject ID, COVID-19 status, age in years and sex. Where available, HLA class I and class II types were taken from metadata supplied by the sample provider and were not determined by assay-based typing. On the study overall, not on this receptor specifically: The amount of clinical and demographic metadata varied by source and participant and was provided uncurated.

TCRbeta CDR3 regions were amplified from genomic DNA by means of the immunoSEQ Assay, a bias-controlled multiplex PCR. The original methods were these. The number of nucleated cells in each sample was estimated from the amplification of reference gene primers within the assay. To quantify the absolute abundance of each unique TCRbeta CDR3 rearrangement, sequence reads were collapsed and filtered. Productive Simpson clonality was computed per sample as the square root of Simpson's diversity index over productive rearrangements. TCRdb retrieved this table from immuneACCESS and kept in-frame rearrangements only. Not all clones are present; in checked studies, unresolved V genes account for under half, and no reason is known for the remainder. V, J and clone size reflect that table, while D and trimming were determined from the DNA. The sample data list about 270,000 clones, and approximately 89% of these were observed just once. The ten largest clones represent less than 3.5% of the sample.

The V end loses 3 bases and the J end loses 1 base, and a stretch of 7 bases separates them. CDR1 SGHNT and CDR2 YYREEE are derived from the germline V gene (reference sequence). The CDR3 contains 13 residues, cysteine and phenylalanine counted. The CDR3 DNA has 39 bases and is translated from base 1. Details on this clone: Its specific antigen is unknown. No much larger clone exists at a distance of one base, and base qualities are not known.

In the prospective study, participants were about 18 to 95 years old, resided in fewer than 25 geographic areas of the United States, and were enrolled through a virtual design. To assign participants to cohorts, the prospective study relied on clinical history that participants themselves reported in a screening survey and a study questionnaire. A participant counted as exposed if, within 2 weeks of entering the study, that participant had been in contact with someone who had a PCR-confirmed or clinician-diagnosed COVID-19 case. Each participant in the prospective study had whole blood, serum and a nasopharyngeal or oropharyngeal swab collected by mobile phlebotomists. Prospective study participants could optionally give additional blood draws and questionnaires over an approximately two-month period. Before DNA extraction, blood samples from the prospective study were shipped at room temperature or frozen.

The origin of this receptor is a man in his forties who had been exposed to COVID-19. The rearranged chain carries TRBV5-4 and TRBJ1-1, with a tentative D gene TRBD1 over 6 matching bases. Sequencing input: PBMCs or T cells enriched from blood (not recorded which). CDR3 reads: CASSYRANTEAFF. The nucleotides are TGTGCCAGCAGCTACAGGGCGAACACTGAAGCTTTCTTT.